This T cell receptor beta chain comes out of a study of post-analysis software for immune sequencing data. The library was made from cDNA and included unique molecular identifiers. A population of 1 to 10 million T cells gave rise to roughly 0.5 million cDNA molecules. From the PCR reads, TCRdb called clonotypes with MiXCR, one entry per CDR3 protein. Found here are around 700,000 distinct CDR3 sequences, around 60% of them singletons; the top ten hold 10% to 12%. This CDR3 is built from 12 residues. The V end was cut by 3 bases, the J end by 0 bases, with 2 bases between. Germline CDR1 SNHLY, CDR2 FYNNEI. General study results and limits: Samples prepared in the same batch strongly co-clustered by F measure. Multiple sclerosis patients had significantly lower normalized Chao1 diversity than controls. In patients, TRBV5-6, TRBV5-1 and TRBV20-1 belonged to five TRBV segments found more frequently than in controls.

This clonotype was recorded a few times. Its antigen remains unknown. Sequencing was done on a sample of blood. This receptor was identified in a girl aged 2-15 years with multiple sclerosis. The rearrangement uses TRBV2 and TRBJ2-5; D remains unclear. CDR3 residues: CASSDHQETQYF. The CDR3 DNA follows: TGTGCCAGCAGTGACCACCAAGAGACCCAGTACTTC.